What follows are 18 T cell receptor beta chains derived from one specimen sequenced in a study of cytomegalovirus exposure and HLA in healthy donors. 13 Jbeta primers and 60 Vbeta primers were used for the PCR. The method was immunoSEQ multiplex PCR; TCRdb's version includes in-frame clones alone and lacks a portion of them. The table shows 70,000 to 90,000 clones, with around 75% occurring only once. Sequenced input: PBMCs. These receptors were taken from a man aged 35 to 55 in good health and CMV-seronegative.

This sequence joins TRBV7-8 and TRBJ1-2, with TRBD1 as a possible D gene (5 bases). The CDR3 is 14 amino acids. Germline V lookup: CDR1 SGHVS, CDR2 FQNEAQ. V was shortened by 5 bases and J by 4 bases, with 14 bases between the two germline ends. The CDR3 protein is CASSPRDFSYGYTF. The CDR3, as DNA: TGTGCCAGCAGCCCCAGGGACTTTTCCTATGGCTACACCTTC. Full variable domain (outside the CDR3, taken from reference TRBV7-8 and TRBJ1-2): GAGVSQSPRYKVAKRGQDVALRCDPISGHVSLFWYQQALGQGPEFLTYFQNEAQLDKSGLPSDRFFAERPEGSVSTLKIQRTQQEDSAVYLCASSPRDFSYGYTFGSGTRLTVV.

This chain uses TRBV2 with TRBJ2-1; the match to TRBD2 covers 11 bases. In germline, CDR1 is SNHLY, CDR2 FYNNEI. V shed 7 bases and J 0 bases; nucleotides not matched to a gene: 5. CDR3 length: 16 amino acids. The CDR3 nucleotides read TGTGCCAGCACCGGGACTAGCGGTTACTCCTACAATGAGCAGTTCTTC. Translating it yields CASTGTSGYSYNEQFF. Complete variable domain (other parts from reference TRBV2 and TRBJ2-1): EPEVTQTPSHQVTQMGQEVILRCVPISNHLYFYWYRQILGQKVEFLVSFYNNEISEKSEIFDDQFSVERPDGSNFTLKIRSTKLEDSAMYFCASTGTSGYSYNEQFFGPGTRLTVL.

The rearrangement links TRBV7-9 to TRBJ2-2; 11 nucleotides match TRBD2. The CDR3 totals 16 residues. J lost 7 bases, V lost 2 bases, and 6 bases had no gene match. The germline V gene has CDR1 SEHNR and CDR2 FQNEAQ (reference sequence). In DNA, the CDR3 is TGTGCCAGCAGCTTACTAGCGGGAGGAGGAGTCGGGGAGCTGTTTTTT. It yields the protein CASSLLAGGGVGELFF.

This clone was picked up one time. The chain recombines TRBV19 with TRBJ1-1; D gene uncertain. The V gene's germline CDR1 is LNHDA and CDR2 SQIVND (reference sequence). Trimming took 10 bases from V and 4 from J, leaving 16 bases between them. There are 13 residues in the CDR3. The CDR3 loop reads CATRPPRVTEAFF. In nucleotides, the CDR3 is TGTGCCACACGGCCGCCTCGGGTCACTGAAGCTTTCTTT.

The chain links TRBV4-1 to TRBJ2-1, with 9 bases matching TRBD2. Germline CDR1 MGHRA, CDR2 YSYEKL. The length of the CDR3 is 19 residues. Trimming at V came to 1 base and at J to 2 bases, leaving 12 bases not matched to a gene. The CDR3 protein is CASSQGFWPSGATYNEQFF. The CDR3, as DNA: TGCGCCAGCAGCCAAGGCTTCTGGCCTAGCGGGGCCACCTACAATGAGCAGTTCTTC.

V gene TRBV4-2 combines with J gene TRBJ2-1; 10 bases line up with TRBD2. The junction had 5 bases not matched to a gene; V was cut back by 2 bases and J by 10 bases. Germline CDR1 LGHNA, CDR2 YNFKEQ. The CDR3 covers 14 residues. The CDR3 DNA follows: TGTGCCAGCAGCCAAAGCGGGAGGGCTAGGGAGCAGTTCTTC. This encodes CASSQSGRAREQFF.

The chain carries TRBV19 and TRBJ2-7, with TRBD2 identical over 14 bases. Germline values: CDR1 LNHDA, CDR2 SQIVND (reference sequence). The length of the CDR3 is 17 residues. The J segment lost 7 bases and the V segment lost 3 bases, leaving 11 bases of the junction unmatched. Here the CDR3 DNA reads TGTGCCAGTAGTATTGGGGTACCGGGACTAGCGGGGGAAGAGCAGTACTTC. It is translated as CASSIGVPGLAGEEQYF.

The rearrangement links TRBV7-9 to TRBJ1-1; D is possibly TRBD1 (6 bases). CDR1 is SEHNR, CDR2 FQNEAQ, per germline (reference sequence). With 5 bases removed from V and 0 bases from J, the gap between germline ends came to 13 bases. The CDR3 is made up of 15 amino acids. The CDR3 sequence: CASSAYRAMNTEAFF. The CDR3 DNA reads TGTGCCAGCAGCGCGTACAGGGCCATGAACACTGAAGCTTTCTTT.

The rearrangement links TRBV4-2 to TRBJ1-2; D ambiguous. CDR1 and CDR2 from the germline V gene are LGHNA and YNFKEQ. The ends were cut back, 0 bases at V and 8 bases at J, with 19 bases in the middle. The CDR3 loop spans 16 amino acids. The CDR3 loop reads CASSQDVAGLFGGYTF. For the CDR3, the DNA is TGTGCCAGCAGCCAAGATGTGGCAGGACTTTTTGGGGGCTACACCTTC.

The chain couples TRBV5-1 to TRBJ1-2, with 8 bases matching TRBD1. The germline gives CDR1 SGHRS, CDR2 YFSETQ. The V gene end was trimmed by 0 bases and the J gene end by 8 bases; junction bases not matched to a gene: 3. This CDR3 contains 13 residues. The CDR3 nucleotides read TGCGCCAGCAGCTTGGGGACAGGGACGGGCTACACCTTC. Translating it yields CASSLGTGTGYTF.

This clone was counted between two and nine times. The chain has TRBV7-6 and TRBJ2-7; TRBD1 agrees at 9 bases. Germline values: CDR1 SGHVS, CDR2 FNYEAQ. The length of the CDR3 is 14 residues. With V trimmed by 5 bases and J by 4 bases, 6 bases remained unmatched. In nucleotides, the CDR3 is TGTGCCAGCAGCGAGGGGACAGGGCCGTACGAGCAGTACTTC. Translated, it gives CASSEGTGPYEQYF.

This clone was seen only a few times. The chain uses TRBV7-8 and TRBJ2-5; TRBD2 matches at 10 bases. The end of the DNA aligns better with TRBJ2-7, so the J call may be wrong. Germline V gene data show CDR1 as SGHVS and CDR2 as FQNEAQ. The CDR3 consists of 15 residues. The CDR3: CASSFQRGGAYEQYF. The CDR3 DNA reads TGTGCCAGCAGCTTTCAGCGGGGGGGAGCCTACGAGCAGTACTTC.

The chain has TRBV4-1 and TRBJ2-7; 7 bases align to TRBD2. Per germline, CDR1 MGHRA and CDR2 YSYEKL. With 4 bases clipped from V and 0 bases from J, the junction kept 12 bases outside the gene matches. The CDR3 has 17 residues. CDR3 nucleotide sequence: TGCGCCAGCAGCCTGAGGGGCCTAGCGGCGGACTCCTACGAGCAGTACTTC. Translation: CASSLRGLAADSYEQYF.

This clone was seen only a few times. The rearrangement uses TRBV19 and TRBJ1-5; 7 bases are a match to TRBD1. The V segment lost 10 bases and the J segment 6 bases; nucleotides outside the gene matches: 9. Per the germline V gene, CDR1 is LNHDA and CDR2 is SQIVND (reference sequence). The CDR3 contains 13 residues. The DNA of the CDR3 is TGTGCCACCTCGACAGGGCGCGGTCAGCCCCAGCATTTT. This gives the protein CATSTGRGQPQHF.

J is TRBJ2-7 and V is TRBV6-5, with TRBD1 as a possible D gene (6 bases). The germline V gene has CDR1 MNHEY and CDR2 SVGAGI. The CDR3 length is 16 residues. The V end was cut by 1 base, the J end by 6 bases, with 19 bases between. The CDR3 protein is CASSYLSRSGAGEQYF. The CDR3 DNA reads TGTGCCAGCAGTTACTTAAGCCGGTCAGGGGCGGGCGAGCAGTACTTC.

The chain recombines TRBV5-1 with TRBJ2-1; TRBD2 matches 7 bases. This CDR3 has 17 amino acids. The germline V gene encodes CDR1 SGHRS and CDR2 YFSETQ. The ends lost 1 base at V and 5 bases at J; junction bases unmatched: 12. CDR3 nucleotide sequence: TGCGCCAGCAGCTTGTTGAAGGGAGTCGGGGGGAACAATGAGCAGTTCTTC. This sequence encodes CASSLLKGVGGNNEQFF.

The chain recombines TRBV19 with TRBJ2-7; D not resolved. Trimming removed 5 bases from V and 5 bases from J, with 16 bases in between. The germline V gene has CDR1 LNHDA and CDR2 SQIVND (reference sequence). This CDR3 has 14 amino acids. The CDR3 is CASSLLSSADEQYF. The CDR3 nucleotides read TGTGCCAGTAGTCTCCTATCATCGGCGGACGAGCAGTACTTC.

CDR3 in amino acids: CASSIALLRTANYGYTF. The CDR3 DNA follows: TGTGCCAGTAGTATAGCCCTCCTCCGGACAGCTAACTATGGCTACACCTTC. The chain has TRBV19 and TRBJ1-2; possibly TRBD1 for D (6 bases). Germline V gene lookup returns CDR1 LNHDA and CDR2 SQIVND (reference sequence). The CDR3 has 17 residues. Trimming stripped 1 base from V and 0 bases from J, with 15 bases between.